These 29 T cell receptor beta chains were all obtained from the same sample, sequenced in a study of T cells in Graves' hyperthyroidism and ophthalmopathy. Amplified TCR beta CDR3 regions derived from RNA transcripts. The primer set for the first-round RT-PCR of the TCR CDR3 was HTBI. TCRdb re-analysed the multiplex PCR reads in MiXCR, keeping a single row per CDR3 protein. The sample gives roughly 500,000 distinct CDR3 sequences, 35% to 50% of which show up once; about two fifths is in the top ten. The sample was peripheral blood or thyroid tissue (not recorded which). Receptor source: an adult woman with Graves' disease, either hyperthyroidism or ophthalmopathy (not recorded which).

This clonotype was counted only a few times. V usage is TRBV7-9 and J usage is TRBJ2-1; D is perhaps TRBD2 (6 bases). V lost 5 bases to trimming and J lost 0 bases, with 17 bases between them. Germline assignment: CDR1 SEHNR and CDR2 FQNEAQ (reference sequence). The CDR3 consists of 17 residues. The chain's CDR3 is CASSQEPGGSSYNEQFF. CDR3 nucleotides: TGTGCCAGCAGCCAAGAACCCGGGGGAAGCTCCTACAATGAGCAGTTCTTC.

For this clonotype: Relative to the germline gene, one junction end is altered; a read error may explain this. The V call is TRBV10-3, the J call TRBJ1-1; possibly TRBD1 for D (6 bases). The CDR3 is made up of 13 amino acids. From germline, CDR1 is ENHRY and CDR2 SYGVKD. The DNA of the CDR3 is TGTGCCATCAGTGTGGACAGCCCTACTCTTGTGATCTTT. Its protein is CAISVDSPTLVIF.

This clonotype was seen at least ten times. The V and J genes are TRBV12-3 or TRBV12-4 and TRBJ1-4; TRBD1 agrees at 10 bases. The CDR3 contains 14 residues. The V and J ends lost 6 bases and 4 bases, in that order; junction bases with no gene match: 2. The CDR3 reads CASRGDRGNEKLFF. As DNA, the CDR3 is TGTGCCAGCAGAGGGGACAGGGGTAATGAAAAACTGTTTTTT.

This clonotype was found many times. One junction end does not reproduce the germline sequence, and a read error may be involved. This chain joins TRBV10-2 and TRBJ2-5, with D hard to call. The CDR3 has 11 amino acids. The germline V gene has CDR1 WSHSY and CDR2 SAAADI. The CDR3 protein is CASTHLETQYF. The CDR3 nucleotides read TGTGCCAGCACCCATCTGGAGACCCAGTACTTC.

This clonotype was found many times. The CDR3 loop reads CASSPRSGPSGYTF. The CDR3 DNA follows: TGTGCCAGCAGCCCCAGGTCGGGTCCCAGCGGCTACACCTTC. The chain couples TRBV7-8 to TRBJ1-2, with D uncertain. The germline V gene encodes CDR1 SGHVS and CDR2 FQNEAQ. CDR3 size: 14 residues. Trimming removed 5 bases at V and 8 bases at J, with 18 bases between.

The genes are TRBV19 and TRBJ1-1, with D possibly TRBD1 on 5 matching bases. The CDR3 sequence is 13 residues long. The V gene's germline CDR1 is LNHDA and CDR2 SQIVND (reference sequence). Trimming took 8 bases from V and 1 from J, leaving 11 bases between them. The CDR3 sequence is CASRTTENTEAFF. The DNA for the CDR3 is TGTGCCAGTCGAACGACAGAGAACACTGAAGCTTTCTTT.

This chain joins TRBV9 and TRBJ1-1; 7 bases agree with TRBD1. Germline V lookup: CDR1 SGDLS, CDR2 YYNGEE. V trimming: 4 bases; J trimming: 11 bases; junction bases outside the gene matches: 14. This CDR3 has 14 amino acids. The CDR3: CASSTGDSGGFAFF. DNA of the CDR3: TGTGCCAGCAGCACCGGGGACAGCGGTGGATTCGCTTTCTTT.

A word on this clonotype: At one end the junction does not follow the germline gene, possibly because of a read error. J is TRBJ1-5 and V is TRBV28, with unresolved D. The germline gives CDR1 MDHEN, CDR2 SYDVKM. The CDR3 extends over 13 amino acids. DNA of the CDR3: TGTGCCAGCAGTCCCAGGAGCAATCAGTCCCAGCATTTT. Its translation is CASSPRSNQSQHF.

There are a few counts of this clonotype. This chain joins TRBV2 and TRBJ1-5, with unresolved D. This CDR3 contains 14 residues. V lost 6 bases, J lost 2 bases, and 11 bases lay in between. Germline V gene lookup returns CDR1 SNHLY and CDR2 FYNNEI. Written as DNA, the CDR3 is TGTGCCAGCAGCGTGGACGGTCGCAATCAGCCCCAGCATTTT. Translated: CASSVDGRNQPQHF.

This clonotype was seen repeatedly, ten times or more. CDR3 nucleotides: TGTGCCAGCAGCTTATTGAGGGATCGGTCACCCCTCCACTTT. Protein sequence: CASSLLRDRSPLHF. The rearrangement uses TRBV7-9 and TRBJ1-6; no firm D call. Trimming removed 2 bases from V and 10 bases from J, with 12 bases in between. From germline, CDR1 is SEHNR and CDR2 FQNEAQ (reference sequence). The CDR3 runs 14 residues.

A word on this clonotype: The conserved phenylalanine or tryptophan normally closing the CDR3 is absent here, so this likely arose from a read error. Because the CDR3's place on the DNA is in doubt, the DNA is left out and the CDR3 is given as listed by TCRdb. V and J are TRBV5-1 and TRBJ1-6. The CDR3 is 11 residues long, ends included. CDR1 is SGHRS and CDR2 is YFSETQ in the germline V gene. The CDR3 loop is CASSTGQRTSP.

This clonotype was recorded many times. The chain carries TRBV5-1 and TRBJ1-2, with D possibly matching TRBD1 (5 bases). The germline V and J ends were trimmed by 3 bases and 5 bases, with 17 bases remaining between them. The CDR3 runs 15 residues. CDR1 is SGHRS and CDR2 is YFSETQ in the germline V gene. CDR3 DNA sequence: TGCGCCAGCAGCTCGATGGGGGACGGCGGATATGGCTACACCTTC. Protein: CASSSMGDGGYGYTF.

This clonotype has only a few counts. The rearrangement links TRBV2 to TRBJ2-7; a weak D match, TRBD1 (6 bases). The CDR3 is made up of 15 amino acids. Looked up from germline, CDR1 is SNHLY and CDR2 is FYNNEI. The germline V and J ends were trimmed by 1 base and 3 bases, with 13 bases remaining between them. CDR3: CASSEGTRGGYEQYF. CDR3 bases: TGTGCCAGCAGTGAAGGAACCAGGGGCGGCTACGAGCAGTACTTC.

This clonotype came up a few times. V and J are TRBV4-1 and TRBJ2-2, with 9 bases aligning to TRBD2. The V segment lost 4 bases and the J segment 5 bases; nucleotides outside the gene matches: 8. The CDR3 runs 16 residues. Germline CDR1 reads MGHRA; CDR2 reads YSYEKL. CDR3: CASSREAGGGTGELFF. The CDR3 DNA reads TGCGCCAGCAGCCGTGAAGCGGGAGGCGGTACCGGGGAGCTGTTTTTT.

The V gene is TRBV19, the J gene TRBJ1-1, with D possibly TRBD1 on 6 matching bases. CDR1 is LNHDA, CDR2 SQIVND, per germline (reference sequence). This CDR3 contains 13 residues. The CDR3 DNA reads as TGTGCTAGAGTGGGGGGGCGCGGGACTGAAGCTTTCTTT. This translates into CARVGGRGTEAFF.

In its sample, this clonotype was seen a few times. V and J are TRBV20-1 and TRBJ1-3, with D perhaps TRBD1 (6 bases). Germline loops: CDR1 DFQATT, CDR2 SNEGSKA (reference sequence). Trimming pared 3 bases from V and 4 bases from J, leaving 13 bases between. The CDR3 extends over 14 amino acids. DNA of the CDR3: TGCAGTGCTAGGAGAACAGGGCCAGGAAACACCATATATTTT. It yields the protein CSARRTGPGNTIYF.

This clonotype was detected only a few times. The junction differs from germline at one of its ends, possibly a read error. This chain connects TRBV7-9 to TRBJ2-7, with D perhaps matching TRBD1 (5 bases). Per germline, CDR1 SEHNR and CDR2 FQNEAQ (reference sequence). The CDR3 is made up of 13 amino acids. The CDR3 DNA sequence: TGCGCCAGCAGTGATGACAGCTCCTACGAGCAGTACTTC. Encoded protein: CASSDDSSYEQYF.

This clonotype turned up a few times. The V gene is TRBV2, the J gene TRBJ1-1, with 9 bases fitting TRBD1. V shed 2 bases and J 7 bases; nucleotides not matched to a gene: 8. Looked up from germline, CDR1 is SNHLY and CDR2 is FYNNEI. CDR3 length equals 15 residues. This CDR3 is CASSESQGAIVEAFF. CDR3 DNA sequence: TGTGCCAGCAGTGAATCACAGGGGGCTATTGTTGAAGCTTTCTTT.

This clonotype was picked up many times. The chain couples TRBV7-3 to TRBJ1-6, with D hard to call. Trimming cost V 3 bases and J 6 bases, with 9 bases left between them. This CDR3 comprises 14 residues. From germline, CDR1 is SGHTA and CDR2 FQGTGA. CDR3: CASSLDGVNSPLHF. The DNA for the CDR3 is TGTGCCAGCAGCTTGGACGGAGTTAATTCACCCCTCCACTTT.

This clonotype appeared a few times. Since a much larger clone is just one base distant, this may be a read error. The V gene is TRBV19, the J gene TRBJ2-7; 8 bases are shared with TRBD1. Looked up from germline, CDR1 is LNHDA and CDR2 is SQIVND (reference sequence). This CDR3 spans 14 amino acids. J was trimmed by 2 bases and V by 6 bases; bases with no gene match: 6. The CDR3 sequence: CASSRTGITYEQYF. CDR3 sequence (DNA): TGTGCCAGTAGCCGGACAGGGATTACCTACGAGCAGTACTTC.

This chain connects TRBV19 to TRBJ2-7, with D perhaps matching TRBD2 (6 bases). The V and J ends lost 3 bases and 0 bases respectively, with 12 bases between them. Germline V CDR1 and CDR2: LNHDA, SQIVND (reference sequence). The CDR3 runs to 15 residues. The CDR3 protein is CASSMAGRASYEQYF. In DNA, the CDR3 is TGTGCCAGTAGTATGGCGGGACGGGCCTCCTACGAGCAGTACTTC.

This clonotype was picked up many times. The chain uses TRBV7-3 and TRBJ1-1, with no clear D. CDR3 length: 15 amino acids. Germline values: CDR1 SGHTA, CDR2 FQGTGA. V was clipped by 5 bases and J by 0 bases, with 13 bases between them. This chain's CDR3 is CASSPEPTMNTEAFF. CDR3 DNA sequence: TGTGCCAGCAGCCCAGAACCTACAATGAACACTGAAGCTTTCTTT.

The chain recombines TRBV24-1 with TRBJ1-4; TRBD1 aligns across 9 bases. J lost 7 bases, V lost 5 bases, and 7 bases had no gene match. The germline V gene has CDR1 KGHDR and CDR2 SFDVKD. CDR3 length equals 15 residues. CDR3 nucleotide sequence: TGTGCCACCAGTGGAACAGGGGGCGATGGTGAAAAACTGTTTTTT. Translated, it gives CATSGTGGDGEKLFF.

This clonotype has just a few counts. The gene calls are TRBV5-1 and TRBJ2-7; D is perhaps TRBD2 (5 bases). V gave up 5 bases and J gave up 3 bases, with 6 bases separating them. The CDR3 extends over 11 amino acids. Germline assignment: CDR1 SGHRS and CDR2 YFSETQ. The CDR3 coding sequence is TGCGCCAGCAGGGACTTCTACGAGCAGTACTTC. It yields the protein CASRDFYEQYF.

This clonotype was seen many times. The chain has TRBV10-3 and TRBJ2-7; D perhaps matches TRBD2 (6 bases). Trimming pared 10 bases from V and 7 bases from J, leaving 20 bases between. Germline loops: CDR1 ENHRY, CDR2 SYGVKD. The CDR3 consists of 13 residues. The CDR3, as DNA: TGTGCCAGTTCGGGGGAGGTCGCTAGGGAGCAGTACTTC. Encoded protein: CASSGEVAREQYF.

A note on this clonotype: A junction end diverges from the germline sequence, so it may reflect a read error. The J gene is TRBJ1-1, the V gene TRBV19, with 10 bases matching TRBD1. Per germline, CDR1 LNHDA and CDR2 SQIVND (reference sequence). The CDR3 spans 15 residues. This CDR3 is CATRTGTGANTEASF. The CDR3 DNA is TGTGCCACCCGAACCGGGACAGGGGCCAACACTGAAGCTTCCTTT.

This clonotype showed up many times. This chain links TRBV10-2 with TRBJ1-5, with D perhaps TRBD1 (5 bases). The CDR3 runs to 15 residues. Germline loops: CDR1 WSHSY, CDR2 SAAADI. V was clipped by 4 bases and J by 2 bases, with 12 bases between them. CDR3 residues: CASSGGQRGNQPQHF. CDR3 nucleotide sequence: TGCGCCAGCAGTGGGGGCCAACGGGGCAATCAGCCCCAGCATTTT.

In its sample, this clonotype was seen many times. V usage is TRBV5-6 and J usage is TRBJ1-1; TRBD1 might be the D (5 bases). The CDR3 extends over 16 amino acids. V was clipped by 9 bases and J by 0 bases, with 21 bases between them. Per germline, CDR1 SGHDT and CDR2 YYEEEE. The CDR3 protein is CATLKTGAGMNTEAFF. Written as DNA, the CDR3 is TGTGCCACCCTTAAAACCGGGGCCGGGATGAACACTGAAGCTTTCTTT.

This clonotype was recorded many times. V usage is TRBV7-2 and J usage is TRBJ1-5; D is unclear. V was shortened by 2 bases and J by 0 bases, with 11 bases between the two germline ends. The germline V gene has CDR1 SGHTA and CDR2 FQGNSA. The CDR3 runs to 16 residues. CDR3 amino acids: CASSLWPHSSNQPQHF. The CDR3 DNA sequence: TGTGCCAGCAGCTTATGGCCCCACAGTAGCAATCAGCCCCAGCATTTT.